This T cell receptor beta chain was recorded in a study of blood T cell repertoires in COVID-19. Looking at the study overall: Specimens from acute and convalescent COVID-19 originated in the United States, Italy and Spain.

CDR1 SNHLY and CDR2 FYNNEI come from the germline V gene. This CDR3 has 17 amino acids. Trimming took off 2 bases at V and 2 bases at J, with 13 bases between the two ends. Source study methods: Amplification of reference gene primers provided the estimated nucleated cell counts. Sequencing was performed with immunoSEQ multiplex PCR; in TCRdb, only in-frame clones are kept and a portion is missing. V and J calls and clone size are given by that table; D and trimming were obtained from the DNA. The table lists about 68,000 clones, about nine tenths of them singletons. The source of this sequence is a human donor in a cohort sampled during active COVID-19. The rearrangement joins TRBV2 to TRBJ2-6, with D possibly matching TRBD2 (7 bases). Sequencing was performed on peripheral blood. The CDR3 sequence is CASSENGGGAGANVLTF. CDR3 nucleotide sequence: TGTGCCAGCAGTGAAAATGGGGGGGGCGCTGGGGCCAACGTCCTGACTTTC.